The T cell receptor beta chain described here comes from a study of response to subunit inactivated influenza vaccine. Study-level results: Each seasonal influenza vaccination, the authors suggested, recruits few new T cells.

TCRdb passed the RT-PCR reads through MiXCR, listing each CDR3 protein once. The profile shows about 540,000 distinct CDR3 sequences, approximately 22% of them singletons. This clonotype was detected only a few times. Its antigen is still unknown. The V gene's germline CDR1 is SGDLS and CDR2 YYNGEE. The length of the CDR3 is 15 residues. V lost 1 base, J lost 4 bases, and 5 bases stayed unmatched. The same specimen was also included in a second study, on T cells expressing NK-cell markers. That paper notes: In generating TCR beta cDNA, 5'RACE template switching with UMIs was used. Underlying the TCR beta repertoires were sorted CD3+CD56+NKG2C+, CD3+CD56+NKG2C- and CD3+CD56-NKG2C+ T cells. Most of the eight sequenced donors tested HCMV-seropositive; one tested seronegative. HCMV specificity of the expanded NKG2C+ T cell clones was not established.

The material sequenced was CD4+ T cells sorted from PBMCs, taken about 11 days after vaccination. The chain joins TRBV9 to TRBJ2-5, with 9 bases fitting TRBD1. This clonotype was obtained from a man over 45 who received an inactivated influenza vaccine. CDR3 bases: TGTGCCAGCAGCGTACACAGGGGGCAAGGAGAGACCCAGTACTTC. Protein product: CASSVHRGQGETQYF.